The clone carrying this TCR beta chain was seen many times. Its antigen is currently unknown. A process of 5'RACE template switching, which added a universal primer site and UMIs, was used to make TCR cDNA. TCRdb reprocessed the 5' RACE reads with MiXCR, giving one entry per CDR3 protein. The sample gives approximately 600,000 distinct CDR3 sequences, 10% to 15% of which show up once; more than 12% is in the top ten. The CDR3 sequence is 13 residues long. The germline V and J ends were trimmed by 7 bases and 5 bases, with 17 bases remaining between them. The germline gives CDR1 SQVTM, CDR2 ANQGSEA. The sample originates from a study of T cells after yellow fever vaccination. The study, taken as a whole, reports: Researchers cautioned that FACS-sorted repertoires could harbor abundant clonotypes contaminating from the bulk population. Weaker overall, the secondary response nonetheless peaked faster (day 5 versus 15).

Here the sequenced sample was PBMCs, taken on the day of the yellow fever booster vaccination. This sequence originates from a man under 40 who received the YFV17D yellow fever vaccine. The chain has TRBV29-1 and TRBJ2-5, with D tentatively TRBD1 (6 bases). DNA for the CDR3: TGCAGCGGAACAGGGTCACGGAGGGAGACCCAGTACTTC. This codes for CSGTGSRRETQYF.